This is a list of T cell receptor beta chains from one sample in a study of blood T cell repertoires in COVID-19. Sequencing was performed with immunoSEQ multiplex PCR; in TCRdb, only in-frame clones are kept and a portion is missing. Counted here are tens of thousands of clones, 70% to 90% occurring once; the ten biggest clones make up 6.3%. Sequencing was performed on peripheral blood. The receptors originated from a man at least 80 years old with COVID-19, enrolled during active disease. The CDR3 runs from the conserved cysteine through the conserved F or W. The D gene is left open where the match is weak. Clone size is given for some rows only: seen once, a few or many times, or a class if the clone is expanded.

cdr3_nt,cdr3_aa,j_call,v_call,clone_size,d_call
TGTGCCAGCAGCTTAAGTCCGGGGAACACTGAAGCTTTCTTT,CASSLSPGNTEAFF,TRBJ1-1,TRBV7-2,.,.
TGTGCCAGCAGCCCGACAGCTTCTGGAAACACCATATATTTT,CASSPTASGNTIYF,TRBJ1-3,TRBV3-1/TRBV3-2,.,.
TGTGCCAGCAGTTACCCTCAATCCGGGGTGGAGACCCAGTACTTC,CASSYPQSGVETQYF,TRBJ2-5,TRBV6-2/TRBV6-3,.,.
TGTGCCAGCAGTTACGACGCGGACAGGGGAGAGACCCAGTACTTC,CASSYDADRGETQYF,TRBJ2-5,TRBV6-5,once,TRBD1
TGCGCCAGCAGCTTGGAGAAGAGTGGTGAAGCTTTCTTT,CASSLEKSGEAFF,TRBJ1-1,TRBV5-1,.,.
TGTGCCAGCACCCTGACAGGATCCAATTCACCCCTCCACTTT,CASTLTGSNSPLHF,TRBJ1-6,TRBV6-5,.,.
TGTGCCAGCTCACGGACAGGGATGAATGAAAAACTGTTTTTT,CASSRTGMNEKLFF,TRBJ1-4,TRBV18,few,TRBD1
TGTGCCAGCAGCATGGGACAGTCCTACGAGCAGTACTTC,CASSMGQSYEQYF,TRBJ2-7,TRBV7-9,.,TRBD1
TGTGCCAGCAGTCTAGCGGGGACCCAGTACTTC,CASSLAGTQYF,TRBJ2-5,TRBV6-5,.,TRBD2
TGCGCCAGCAGCCTTGATCGGAATTCACCCCTCCACTTT,CASSLDRNSPLHF,TRBJ1-6,TRBV5-1,few,.
TGTGCCAGCACCCAGAGGAGGGGGCTTGATGGCTACACCTTC,CASTQRRGLDGYTF,TRBJ1-2,TRBV2,.,TRBD1
TGTGCCAGCTCACCGGGGACAGGGGGCTCTGAAAAACTGTTTTTT,CASSPGTGGSEKLFF,TRBJ1-4,TRBV18,.,TRBD1
TGTGCCAGCTCTACAACAGGGACCAATTCACCCCTCCACTTT,CASSTTGTNSPLHF,TRBJ1-6,TRBV18,.,.
TGTGCCAGCAGTGAAGTCCCGACAGGGTCTGGAAACACCATATATTTT,CASSEVPTGSGNTIYF,TRBJ1-3,TRBV6-1,.,TRBD1
TGTGCCACCAGTGTCCCTAGCGGGGGGGCGGAGACCCAGTACTTC,CATSVPSGGAETQYF,TRBJ2-5,TRBV24-1,.,TRBD2
TGTGCCAGCAGTGAATTTTGGGGGGGGAACACTGAAGCTTTCTTT,CASSEFWGGNTEAFF,TRBJ1-1,TRBV6-1,.,.
TGTGCCAGCACCTGGACAGGCGACTCTGGAAACACCATATATTTT,CASTWTGDSGNTIYF,TRBJ1-3,TRBV6-5,.,TRBD1
TGTGCCAGCAGCTTACATTCTGAGGGTGAAGCTTTCTTT,CASSLHSEGEAFF,TRBJ1-1,TRBV7-6,few,.
TGCGCCAGCAGCACTGGACTTAGCTCCTATAATTCACCCCTCCACTTT,CASSTGLSSYNSPLHF,TRBJ1-6,TRBV5-1,once,.
TGTGCCAGCAGTCCGCTGGCCATTCTAGCCAAAAACATTCAGTACTTC,CASSPLAILAKNIQYF,TRBJ2-4,TRBV27,.,.
TGTGCCAGCAGCCAAGAAATAGGGGGCAATGAGCAGTTCTTC,CASSQEIGGNEQFF,TRBJ2-1,TRBV3-1/TRBV3-2,.,.
TGCGCCAGCAGCTTGTATAGCACAGATACGCAGTATTTT,CASSLYSTDTQYF,TRBJ2-3,TRBV5-1,.,.